The source of this TCR beta chain is a study of cytomegalovirus exposure and HLA in healthy donors. Study results and caveats: Segments of the TCR beta V type were, in most cases, productive about 90% or about 30% of the time in an earlier analysis. CMV antigen specificity was confirmed in vitro for a few CMV-associated chains. The study had only CMV serostatus as immune exposure information.

The V and J ends lost 4 bases and 5 bases, in that order; junction bases with no gene match: 14. Germline CDR1 is SGHNT and CDR2 is YYREEE (reference sequence). The CDR3 is 18 residues long. The PCR had 60 Vbeta and 13 Jbeta primers. The table came from immunoSEQ multiplex PCR; TCRdb's copy has only in-frame clones and leaves some out. The sample consists of around 150,000 clones, around 77% of them appearing once. This clone occurred once. Its target is unknown. The chain recombines TRBV5-4 with TRBJ2-5; 13 positions match TRBD2. This sequence was found in a woman aged 40 to 50 in good health and CMV-seronegative. The material sequenced was PBMCs. CDR3 coding DNA: TGTGCCAGCAGCCGGGGGGGACTAGCGGGACCGGGGAAGGAGACCCAGTACTTC. This encodes CASSRGGLAGPGKETQYF.